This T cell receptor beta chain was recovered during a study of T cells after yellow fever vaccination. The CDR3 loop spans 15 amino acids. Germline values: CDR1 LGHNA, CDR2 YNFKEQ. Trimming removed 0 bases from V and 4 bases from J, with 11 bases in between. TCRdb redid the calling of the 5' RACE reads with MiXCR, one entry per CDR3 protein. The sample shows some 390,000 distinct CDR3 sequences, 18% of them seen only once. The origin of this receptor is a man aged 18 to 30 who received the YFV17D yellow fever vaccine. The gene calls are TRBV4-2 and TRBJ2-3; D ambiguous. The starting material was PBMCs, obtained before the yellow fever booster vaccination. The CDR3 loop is CASSQEGVLSDTQYF. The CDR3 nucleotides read TGTGCCAGCAGCCAAGAAGGCGTGCTCTCAGATACGCAGTATTTT.